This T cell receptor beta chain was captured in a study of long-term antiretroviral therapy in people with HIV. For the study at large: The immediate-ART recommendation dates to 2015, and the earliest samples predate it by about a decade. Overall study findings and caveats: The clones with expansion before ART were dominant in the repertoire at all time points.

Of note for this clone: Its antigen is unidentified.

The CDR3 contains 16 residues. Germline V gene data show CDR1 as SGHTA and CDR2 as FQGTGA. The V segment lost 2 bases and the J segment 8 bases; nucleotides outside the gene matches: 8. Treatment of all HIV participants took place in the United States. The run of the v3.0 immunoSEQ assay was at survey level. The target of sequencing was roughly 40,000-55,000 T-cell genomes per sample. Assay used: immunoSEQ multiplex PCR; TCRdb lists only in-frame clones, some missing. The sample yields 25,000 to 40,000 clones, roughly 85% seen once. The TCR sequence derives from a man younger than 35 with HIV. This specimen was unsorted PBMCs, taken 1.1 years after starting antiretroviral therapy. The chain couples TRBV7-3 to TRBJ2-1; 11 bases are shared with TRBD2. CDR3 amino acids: CASSLSVSGRAHEQFF. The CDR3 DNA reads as TGTGCCAGCAGCTTATCTGTTAGCGGGAGGGCCCATGAGCAGTTCTTC.